One sample yielded the 7 T cell receptor beta chains listed below, sequenced in a study of cytomegalovirus exposure and HLA in healthy donors. The study ran its PCR with 60 Vbeta and 13 Jbeta primers. Some clones are missing from TCRdb's copy, which holds only in-frame ones; the method was immunoSEQ multiplex PCR. The profile covers tens of thousands of clones, with roughly 80% appearing a single time and around 2.5% taken by the ten largest. The sequencing sample was made of PBMCs. The receptors originated from a man aged 50 to 60 in good health and CMV-seronegative.

The gene calls are TRBV7-3 and TRBJ2-5; 7 bases line up with TRBD2. Germline CDR1 and CDR2: SGHTA and FQGTGA. J was trimmed by 1 base and V by 3 bases; bases with no gene match: 8. This CDR3 has 16 residues. CDR3 sequence: CASSLGLAAFQETQYF. CDR3 nucleotide sequence: TGTGCCAGCAGCTTGGGCCTAGCGGCATTCCAAGAGACCCAGTACTTC.

DNA for the CDR3: TGTGCCAGCAGCTCCGGGCCTCGGGGGAATCAGCCCCAGCATTTT. Amino acid sequence: CASSSGPRGNQPQHF. The rearrangement uses TRBV6-1 and TRBJ1-5; possibly TRBD1 for D (5 bases). The germline V gene encodes CDR1 MNHNS and CDR2 SASEGT. The CDR3 extends over 15 amino acids. V lost 6 bases and J 4 bases, leaving 16 bases between the germline ends.

The chain uses TRBV7-2 and TRBJ2-5; 11 bases agree with TRBD2. With 4 bases clipped from V and 11 bases from J, the junction kept 9 bases outside the gene matches. The CDR3 length is 14 residues. From germline, CDR1 is SGHTA and CDR2 FQGNSA. CDR3 loop: CASSSRISGREQYF. The DNA of the CDR3 is TGTGCCAGCAGCTCCAGGATTAGCGGGAGGGAGCAGTACTTC.

This clone has only a few counts. The chain joins TRBV9 to TRBJ2-4; 11 bases match TRBD1. Per the germline V gene, CDR1 is SGDLS and CDR2 is YYNGEE. V shed 4 bases and J 5 bases; nucleotides not matched to a gene: 11. The CDR3 extends over 17 amino acids. CDR3 region: CASSKGQGEGGENIQYF. In DNA form, the CDR3 reads TGTGCCAGCAGCAAGGGACAGGGGGAAGGTGGGGAAAACATTCAGTACTTC. The entire variable domain, with the rest obtained from reference TRBV9 and TRBJ2-4, is as follows: DSGVTQTPKHLITATGQRVTLRCSPRSGDLSVYWYQQSLDQGLQFLIQYYNGEERAKGNILERFSAQQFPDLHSELNLSSLELGDSALYFCASSKGQGEGGENIQYFGAGTRLSVL.

The chain uses TRBV14 and TRBJ2-5, with D tentatively TRBD2 (5 bases). The length of the CDR3 is 14 residues. Germline V gene data show CDR1 as SGHDN and CDR2 as FVKESK. Trimming removed 0 bases at V and 5 bases at J, with 10 bases between. The CDR3, as DNA: TGTGCCAGCAGCCAAGAACGAGGGCTGGAGACCCAGTACTTC. It specifies CASSQERGLETQYF.

Notes on this clone: Other DNA variants within this sample encode the same CDR3. This chain uses TRBV30 with TRBJ2-5; 12 bases line up with TRBD1. V lost 3 bases and J lost 7; bases outside the gene matches: 9. The CDR3 runs to 15 residues. Germline values: CDR1 GTSNPN, CDR2 SVGIG (reference sequence). CDR3 protein: CAWRAGTGGLGTQYF. The CDR3 DNA follows: TGTGCCTGGAGGGCCGGGACAGGGGGCCTCGGGACCCAGTACTTC. The full variable domain, with the rest looked up from reference TRBV30 and TRBJ2-5, is SQTIHQWPATLVQPVGSPLSLECTVEGTSNPNLYWYRQAAGRGLQLLFYSVGIGQISSEVPQNLSASRPQDRQFILSSKKLLLSDSGFYLCAWRAGTGGLGTQYFGPGTRLLVL.

This clone was counted only a few times. The genes are TRBV19 and TRBJ2-2; TRBD1 might be the D (5 bases). This CDR3 is built from 15 residues. V shed 2 bases and J shed 3 bases, with 10 bases lying between them. Germline CDR1 LNHDA, CDR2 SQIVND (reference sequence). The DNA for the CDR3 is TGTGCCAGTAGTATAATGGACACCCACACCGGGGAGCTGTTTTTT. Protein sequence: CASSIMDTHTGELFF.